This TCR beta chain was captured by sequencing in a study of cytomegalovirus exposure and HLA in healthy donors. V was pared by 0 bases and J by 1 base, with 2 bases of the junction left unmatched. Germline-derived CDR1 and CDR2 are SGHRS and YFSETQ. The CDR3 consists of 16 residues. Study outcomes and limitations: Later on, an analysis tied 15,000 to 20,000 TCR beta sequences to HLA alleles at 0.05 false discovery rate. The Asian-associated ancestry cluster reportedly had fewer N-insertions than the approximately 700-donor mean in a later analysis. An analysis that came later showed most CMV-associated TCR beta chains appearing HLA-restricted. Reportedly, TCR beta sequences accurately predicted HLA-A and HLA-B alleles in most subjects.

Use of 60 Vbeta and 13 Jbeta primers characterized the PCR. Measured with immunoSEQ multiplex PCR; TCRdb has only the in-frame clones, and not every one. Among some 200,000 clones listed, around two thirds were seen once. Comment on this clone: The antigen is not known. At the DNA level, this CDR3 is encoded by other sequences in the same sample as well.

The genes are TRBV5-1 and TRBJ2-3; 10 bases match TRBD2. Input material: PBMCs. This receptor was identified in a man aged 35-49 years in good health and CMV-seronegative. The DNA for the CDR3 is TGCGCCAGCAGCTTGGGAGGGACTAGCGGCACAGATACGCAGTATTTT. It codes for CASSLGGTSGTDTQYF.